This T cell receptor (beta chain) was sequenced for a study of radiation and T cells in renal cell carcinoma. Trimming removed 4 bases from V and 7 bases from J; junction bases left unmatched: 13. This CDR3 has 18 residues. Germline V gene sequence: CDR1 LNHDA, CDR2 SQIVND (reference sequence). Assay used: immunoSEQ multiplex PCR; TCRdb lists only in-frame clones, some missing. In the table there are some 150,000 clones, nearly 90% of which are singletons. Time point defined: baseline pretreatment blood. The sample's treatment: 15 Gy SBRT to primary tumor, nephrectomy 4 weeks later. The tumor was a clear cell renal cell carcinoma.

Here the sequenced sample was blood, taken from a patient whose treatment included radiotherapy and nephrectomy. This clonotype originated in a woman aged 50 to 60 with renal cell carcinoma. The J gene is TRBJ1-4, the V gene TRBV19, with 12 bases lining up with TRBD1. CDR3 loop: CASSTRDRGRRGGEKLFF. The CDR3 DNA follows: TGTGCCAGTAGTACCCGGGACAGGGGGCGCAGAGGAGGTGAAAAACTGTTTTTT.